This T cell receptor beta chain originates from a study of blood T cell repertoires in COVID-19 (dated by TCRdb to about 2020). The study in broad terms: Samples covering the acute and convalescent phases of COVID-19 were provided by collaborators in the United States, Italy and Spain. Subjects who had been exposed to COVID-19, were actively infected with it, or had recovered from it provided the deeply sampled blood TCRbeta repertoires that made up the dataset. The sample metadata nearly always contained a de-identified subject ID, COVID-19 status, age in years and sex. Where available, HLA class I and class II types were taken from metadata supplied by the sample provider and were not determined by assay-based typing. The samples were drawn from two sources: the first 160 participants of the ongoing ImmuneRACE study, and 1,000 to 1,500 subjects contributed by 6 global collaborators. The material from the prospective study consisted of cDNA or gDNA derived from T cells, B-cell-depleted T cells, or PBMCs. The repertoires were released in a freely available public database intended as a resource for research on the immune response to SARS-CoV-2.

For this clone: Which antigen it targets is not known. No much larger clone is present one base from it, and per-base qualities are unavailable.

The collaborating institutions used their own protocols to collect whole blood in K2EDTA tubes. For TCRbeta analysis, collaborators shipped samples as frozen whole blood, isolated PBMCs, or DNA extracted from either of those sample types. TCRbeta CDR3 regions were amplified from genomic DNA by means of the immunoSEQ Assay, a bias-controlled multiplex PCR. The authors processed their data as follows. Nucleated cell counts per sample were estimated from amplification of reference gene primers within the assay. Sequence reads were collapsed and filtered to measure the absolute abundance of every unique TCRbeta CDR3 rearrangement. For each sample, productive Simpson clonality was calculated by taking the square root of Simpson's diversity index across productive rearrangements. Drawn from immuneACCESS, this table holds only the in-frame rearrangements with V and J called that TCRdb kept. Clones are partly lost; checked studies trace under half to an unresolved V gene and leave the rest unexplained. D and trimming come from the DNA, and the V and J calls and clone size come from that table. The table for this sample lists approximately 68,000 clones; 82% of them were counted only once. The top ten hold roughly 20% of the sample.

The research as a whole found: Clinical and demographic metadata were provided uncurated, with the amount varying by source and participant.

This receptor was taken from a human donor in a cohort sampled during active COVID-19. The sample taken for sequencing was peripheral blood.

The CDR3 has the sequence CASSPLADSRYSNQPQHF. The DNA sequence is as follows: TGTGCCAGCAGTCCGTTAGCCGACAGTAGGTATAGCAATCAGCCCCAGCATTTT. In this chain, TRBV27 is recombined with TRBJ1-5; 5 matching bases give a weak D call of TRBD1. V loses 5 bases of germline sequence and J loses 0 bases, and the interval between the two ends is 20 bases. Taken from the germline V gene (reference sequence), the CDR1 and CDR2 loops are MNHEY and SMNVEV. Reading from cysteine to phenylalanine, the CDR3 counts 18 amino acids. Kept here is only the CDR3 DNA, which spans 54 bases and is read in frame from base 1.